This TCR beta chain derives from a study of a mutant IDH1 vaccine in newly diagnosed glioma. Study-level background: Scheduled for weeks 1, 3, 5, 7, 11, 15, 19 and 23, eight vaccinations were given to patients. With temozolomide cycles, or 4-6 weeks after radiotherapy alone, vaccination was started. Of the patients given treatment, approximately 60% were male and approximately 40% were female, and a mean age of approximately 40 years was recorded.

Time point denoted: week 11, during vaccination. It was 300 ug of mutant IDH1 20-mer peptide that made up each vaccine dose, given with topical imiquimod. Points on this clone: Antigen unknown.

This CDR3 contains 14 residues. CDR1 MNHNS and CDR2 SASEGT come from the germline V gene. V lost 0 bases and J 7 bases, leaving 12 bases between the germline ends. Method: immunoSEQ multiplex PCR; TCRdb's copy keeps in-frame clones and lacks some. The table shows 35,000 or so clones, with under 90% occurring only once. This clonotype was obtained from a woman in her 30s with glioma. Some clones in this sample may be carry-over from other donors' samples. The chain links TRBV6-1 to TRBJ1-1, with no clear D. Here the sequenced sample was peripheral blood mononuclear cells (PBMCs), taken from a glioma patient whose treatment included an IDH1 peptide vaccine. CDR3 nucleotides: TGTGCCAGCAGTGAAGCCCCCTCGAGTGGTGAAGCTTTCTTT. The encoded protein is CASSEAPSSGEAFF.